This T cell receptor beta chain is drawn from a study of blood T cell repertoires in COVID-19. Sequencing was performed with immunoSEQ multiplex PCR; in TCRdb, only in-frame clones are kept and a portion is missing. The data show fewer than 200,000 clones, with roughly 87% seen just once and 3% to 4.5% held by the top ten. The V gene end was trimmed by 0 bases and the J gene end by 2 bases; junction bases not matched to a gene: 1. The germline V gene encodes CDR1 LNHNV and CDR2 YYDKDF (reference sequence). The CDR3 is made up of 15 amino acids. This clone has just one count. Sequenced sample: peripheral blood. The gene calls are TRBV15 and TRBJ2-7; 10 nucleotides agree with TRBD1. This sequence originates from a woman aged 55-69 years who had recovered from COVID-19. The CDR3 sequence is CATSRDGQGAYEQYF. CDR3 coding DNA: TGTGCCACCAGCAGAGATGGACAGGGGGCCTACGAGCAGTACTTC.